The clone carrying this T cell receptor beta chain was seen only a few times. These data come from a study of T-cell memory formation after mild COVID-19. Germline-derived CDR1 and CDR2 are SGHKS and YYEKEE (reference sequence). Between the trimmed V and J ends, which lost 4 bases and 2 bases, there was a span of 16 bases. This CDR3 comprises 15 residues. TCRdb analysed the 5' RACE reads with MiXCR anew, one entry per CDR3 protein. This repertoire shows around 300,000 distinct CDR3 sequences, approximately 14% found once; its top ten account for approximately 22%. This chain uses TRBV5-5 with TRBJ2-7, with D unresolved. The sequenced sample consisted of PBMCs or a T cell subset sorted from them (not recorded which). The source is a man younger than 35 who had mild COVID-19 (a few samples of this study predate the infection). Cell type and time point are not known. Written as DNA, the CDR3 is TGTGCCAGCAGCCACTCATGGGGATTTACCTACGAGCAGTACTTC. It translates to CASSHSWGFTYEQYF.